Below, 24 T cell receptor beta chains from the same sample are listed, as sequenced in a study of T cell repertoires in cytomegalovirus infection. Antigens for these TCRs are unknown. TCRdb fed the reads into MiXCR, producing one record per CDR3 protein. The sample includes about 700,000 distinct CDR3 sequences, around 30% of them seen just once. Material: cultured PBMCs, obtained from culture after CMV antigen stimulation. Source of these receptors: a human donor in good health (CMV status not recorded). Some clones in this sample may be carry-over from other donors' samples.

There are a few counts of this clonotype. The rearrangement links TRBV7-8 to TRBJ1-6; D gene ambiguous. Trimming took 0 bases from V and 2 from J, leaving 14 bases between them. Germline V gene data show CDR1 as SGHVS and CDR2 as FQNEAQ. This CDR3 comprises 18 residues. The chain's CDR3 is CASSLASGPLTYNSPLHF. The DNA for the CDR3 is TGTGCCAGCAGCTTAGCCTCCGGCCCCCTAACCTATAATTCACCCCTCCACTTT.

This clonotype was seen more than once but under ten times. The genes are TRBV7-9 and TRBJ1-1, with 8 bases matching TRBD1. With 5 bases clipped from V and 1 base from J, the junction kept 3 bases outside the gene matches. The CDR3 extends over 14 amino acids. Germline V gives CDR1 SEHNR, CDR2 FQNEAQ (reference sequence). The CDR3 sequence: CASSTTGANTEAFF. CDR3 DNA sequence: TGTGCCAGCAGCACGACAGGGGCGAACACTGAAGCTTTCTTT. Full variable domain (rest looked up from reference TRBV7-9 and TRBJ1-1): DTGVSQNPRHKITKRGQNVTFRCDPISEHNRLYWYRQTLGQGPEFLTYFQNEAQLEKSRLLSDRFSAERPKGSFSTLEIQRTEQGDSAMYLCASSTTGANTEAFFGQGTRLTVV.

The chain recombines TRBV5-4 with TRBJ1-1, with D perhaps TRBD1 (6 bases). This CDR3 has 15 amino acids. With 4 bases removed from V and 4 bases from J, the gap between germline ends came to 17 bases. Germline V gives CDR1 SGHNT, CDR2 YYREEE (reference sequence). The CDR3 loop reads CASSQQGGGGTEAFF. The CDR3 coding sequence is TGTGCCAGCAGCCAACAGGGTGGAGGGGGCACTGAAGCTTTCTTT.

This clonotype was detected a few times. The chain links TRBV6-2 or TRBV6-3 to TRBJ2-2; D unresolved. This CDR3 is built from 16 residues. Germline lookup yields CDR1 MNHEY and CDR2 SVGEGT. Trimming removed 7 bases from V and 5 bases from J, with 20 bases in between. The CDR3 coding sequence is TGTGCCAGCAAGGCAGGCCGTTATCTCGGGACCGGGGAGCTGTTTTTT. Translated, it gives CASKAGRYLGTGELFF.

The V call is TRBV12-3 or TRBV12-4, the J call TRBJ2-7; 8 bases align to TRBD1. Trimming took 7 bases from V and 8 from J; bases not matched to a gene: 7. The CDR3 runs 12 residues. The CDR3 region is CASTRTGTKQYF. Here the CDR3 DNA reads TGTGCCAGCACCCGGACAGGGACCAAGCAGTACTTC.

The chain combines TRBV6-5 with TRBJ2-3; 11 nucleotides agree with TRBD2. The CDR3 runs 15 residues. Germline V CDR1 and CDR2: MNHEY, SVGAGI. Unmatched junction bases numbered 4, after V lost 6 bases and J lost 2 bases. CDR3 sequence: CASRRLAGITDTQYF. The CDR3 bases are TGTGCCAGCAGACGACTAGCGGGGATCACAGATACGCAGTATTTT.

The chain joins TRBV19 to TRBJ2-7; D is uncertain. V was pared by 6 bases and J by 4 bases, with 16 bases between. Germline CDR1 reads LNHDA; CDR2 reads SQIVND (reference sequence). The CDR3 has 14 amino acids. The CDR3 nucleotides are TGTGCCAGTAGGGCAACCAACTCTGGATACGAGCAGTACTTC. Its protein product is CASRATNSGYEQYF. The variable domain in full, with the rest retrieved from reference TRBV19 and TRBJ2-7, is DGGITQSPKYLFRKEGQNVTLSCEQNLNHDAMYWYRQDPGQGLRLIYYSQIVNDFQKGDIAEGYSVSREKKESFPLTVTSAQKNPTAFYLCASRATNSGYEQYFGPGTRLTVT.

This clonotype was seen a few times. Here the CDR3 DNA reads TGTGCCAGCTCCGGATTCGGAGCGGGCTTAGATACGCAGTATTTT. Encoded protein: CASSGFGAGLDTQYF. The rearrangement joins TRBV27 to TRBJ2-3; TRBD2 might be the D (6 bases). The germline V gene has CDR1 MNHEY and CDR2 SMNVEV (reference sequence). Trimming pared 8 bases from V and 5 bases from J, leaving 20 bases between. The CDR3 contains 15 residues.

This chain connects TRBV7-2 to TRBJ2-1, with 11 bases fitting TRBD2. The junction had 7 bases not matched to a gene; V was cut back by 4 bases and J by 8 bases. CDR1 is SGHTA, CDR2 FQGNSA, per germline. The CDR3 runs 15 residues. The CDR3 DNA follows: TGTGCCAGCAGCTACACTAGCGGGAGTGGCTATGAGCAGTTCTTC. This codes for CASSYTSGSGYEQFF.

The chain carries TRBV27 and TRBJ2-5; 9 nucleotides match TRBD2. CDR1 and CDR2 from the germline V gene are MNHEY and SMNVEV (reference sequence). J was trimmed by 5 bases and V by 3 bases; bases with no gene match: 7. The CDR3 sequence is 15 residues long. CDR3 bases: TGTGCCAGCAGTTTCGGGGGACTAGCTGCCGAGACCCAGTACTTC. Translating it yields CASSFGGLAAETQYF.

The V call is TRBV19, the J call TRBJ2-3; TRBD2 is a possible D gene (6 bases). V was cut by 3 bases and J by 6 bases, with 13 bases left in between. CDR3 length equals 14 residues. Germline assignment: CDR1 LNHDA and CDR2 SQIVND (reference sequence). CDR3 coding DNA: TGTGCCAGTAGTATCATCGTTGGGGGGGATACGCAGTATTTT. This codes for CASSIIVGGDTQYF.

V gene TRBV20-1 combines with J gene TRBJ2-7, with TRBD1 matching over 7 bases. The CDR3 is 15 amino acids. Germline CDR1 reads DFQATT; CDR2 reads SNEGSKA (reference sequence). The V and J ends lost 0 bases and 1 base, in that order; junction bases with no gene match: 6. CDR3 DNA: TGCAGTGCTAGAGAGTATACAGGGGCATCCTACGAGCAGTACTTC. Protein sequence: CSAREYTGASYEQYF.

This chain joins TRBV6-4 and TRBJ1-1; the D gene is possibly TRBD1 (6 bases). V lost 5 bases and J lost 3, with 10 bases in between. The germline V gene encodes CDR1 MRHNA and CDR2 SNTAGT. This CDR3 has 13 amino acids. For the CDR3, the DNA is TGTGCCAGCAGTAAACAGGGCGACACTGAAGCTTTCTTT. This codes for CASSKQGDTEAFF.

The genes are TRBV10-3 and TRBJ1-6; 9 positions match TRBD1. The CDR3 covers 14 residues. V was pared by 6 bases and J by 7 bases, with 4 bases of the junction left unmatched. CDR1 and CDR2 (germline): ENHRY, SYGVKD. The CDR3 bases are TGTGCCATCAGGGGACAGGGTAAAAATTCACCCCTCCACTTT. Its translation is CAIRGQGKNSPLHF.

For this clonotype: One end of the junction fails to match germline, which may point to a read error. J is TRBJ2-1 and V is TRBV7-4; D is undetermined. The CDR3 runs 12 residues. Germline V gene data show CDR1 as SGHVT and CDR2 as SQSDAQ. CDR3 DNA: TGTGCCAGCAGCTCCTCCTGGCGTGCCGAAAGCTTC. Translated: CASSSSWRAESF.

The chain recombines TRBV6-2 or TRBV6-3 with TRBJ1-1; 7 bases are shared with TRBD1. This CDR3 is 15 amino acids long. V lost 2 bases to trimming and J lost 3 bases; unmatched junction nucleotides: 6. From germline, CDR1 is MNHEY and CDR2 SVGEGT. The CDR3 DNA follows: TGTGCCAGCAGTTACCCCCGGACAGGAGACACTGAAGCTTTCTTT. Its translation is CASSYPRTGDTEAFF.

This clonotype has more than one count but fewer than ten. The V call is TRBV5-5, the J call TRBJ2-1, with 9 nucleotides matching TRBD2. Germline trimming cut 2 bases from V and 14 bases from J; bases unmatched to any gene: 5. CDR1 is SGHKS and CDR2 is YYEKEE in the germline V gene (reference sequence). The CDR3 extends over 12 amino acids. CDR3 DNA: TGTGCCAGCAGCTTAGCGGGGGGCATGGAGTTCTTC. Its protein is CASSLAGGMEFF.

This clonotype was picked up a small number of times. This chain uses TRBV5-4 with TRBJ2-1; no firm D call. Germline CDR1 SGHNT, CDR2 YYREEE (reference sequence). The CDR3 runs 14 residues. Trimming took off 4 bases at V and 6 bases at J, with 14 bases between the two ends. This CDR3 is CASSPETFSNEQFF. Written as DNA, the CDR3 is TGTGCCAGCAGCCCCGAGACTTTTAGCAATGAGCAGTTCTTC.

The rearrangement links TRBV20-1 to TRBJ1-1; D remains ambiguous. This CDR3 is built from 12 residues. Germline V gives CDR1 DFQATT, CDR2 SNEGSKA (reference sequence). The V end was cut by 8 bases, the J end by 0 bases, with 10 bases between. The CDR3 reads CSTSQVNTEAFF. The CDR3 DNA reads as TGCAGTACGAGTCAGGTGAACACTGAAGCTTTCTTT.

V usage is TRBV19 and J usage is TRBJ2-7, with 8 bases identical to TRBD2. Germline V gene data show CDR1 as LNHDA and CDR2 as SQIVND (reference sequence). V lost 6 bases and J lost 2; bases outside the gene matches: 6. This CDR3 is built from 14 residues. CDR3 DNA: TGTGCCAGTAGGGAAAGCGGGAGCCCCTACGAGCAGTACTTC. It is translated as CASRESGSPYEQYF.

A few counts support this clonotype. The chain joins TRBV7-2 to TRBJ2-1; no clear D gene. The CDR3 totals 13 residues. Germline lookup yields CDR1 SGHTA and CDR2 FQGNSA. The V gene lost 2 bases and the J gene lost 6 bases, with 8 bases spanning the gap. In nucleotides, the CDR3 is TGTGCCAGCAGCTTATTTGCTCCCAATGAGCAGTTCTTC. Protein sequence: CASSLFAPNEQFF.

This clonotype appeared a single time. The chain links TRBV7-6 to TRBJ2-5; D remains unclear. This CDR3 is built from 13 residues. V lost 5 bases and J lost 7, with 14 bases in between. Germline V gene lookup returns CDR1 SGHVS and CDR2 FNYEAQ. The CDR3 reads CASSARVKGTQYF. The DNA for the CDR3 is TGTGCCAGCAGCGCCCGGGTGAAAGGGACCCAGTACTTC. The full variable domain, completed using reference TRBV7-6 and TRBJ2-5, is GAGVSQSPRYKVTKRGQDVALRCDPISGHVSLYWYRQALGQGPEFLTYFNYEAQQDKSGLPNDRFSAERPEGSISTLTIQRTEQRDSAMYRCASSARVKGTQYFGPGTRLLVL.

In this sample, this clonotype turned up a few times. The rearrangement links TRBV20-1 to TRBJ1-5; 8 bases are a match to TRBD1. The length of the CDR3 is 13 residues. CDR1 and CDR2 (germline): DFQATT, SNEGSKA (reference sequence). V dropped 4 bases and J dropped 3; count of bases not matched to a gene: 2. CDR3 region: CSATTGDNQPQHF. The DNA of the CDR3 is TGCAGTGCTACGACAGGGGACAATCAGCCCCAGCATTTT.

In its sample, this clonotype was seen a few times. V usage is TRBV6-2 or TRBV6-3 and J usage is TRBJ2-7; 7 bases align to TRBD1. V was clipped by 7 bases and J by 1 base; unmatched bases: 4. The V gene's germline CDR1 is MNHEY and CDR2 SVGEGT. The CDR3 has 13 amino acids. This CDR3 is CASKETGSYEQYF. CDR3 DNA sequence: TGTGCCAGCAAAGAGACAGGGTCCTACGAGCAGTACTTC.